The 27 T cell receptor beta chains below were found in one sample sequenced in a study of shared clonotypes between healthy human individuals. Measured with immunoSEQ multiplex PCR; TCRdb has only the in-frame clones, and not every one. The sample has about a million clones, approximately 80% seen once. Material for sequencing was memory CD4+ T cells from PBMCs. Subset in this sample: CD45RA-negative fraction. These receptors came from a man aged 18-30 years in good health. Some clones in this sample may be carry-over from other donors' samples.

In this sample, this clone turned up a few times. V is TRBV30 and J is TRBJ2-7; the D gene could be TRBD1 or TRBD2 (5 bases each). The germline V and J ends were trimmed by 4 bases and 4 bases, with 20 bases remaining between them. This CDR3 contains 15 residues. Per germline, CDR1 GTSNPN and CDR2 SVGIG (reference sequence). CDR3 sequence (DNA): TGTGCCTGGAAGCACCGGGACCCCGGTGGTTACGAGCAGTACTTC. Translation: CAWKHRDPGGYEQYF.

As for this clone: A junction boundary mismatches the germline segment, possibly from a read error. The chain couples TRBV4-2 to TRBJ1-2, with 7 bases lining up with TRBD1. The CDR3 spans 14 residues. The germline gives CDR1 LGHNA, CDR2 YNFKEQ. CDR3 protein: CASSQEWTGYGCTF. The CDR3 DNA follows: TGTGCCAGCAGCCAAGAGTGGACAGGCTATGGCTGCACCTTC.

This clone has ten or more counts. The rearrangement uses TRBV27 and TRBJ1-5; TRBD1 is a possible D gene (6 bases). The germline V and J ends were trimmed by 4 bases and 6 bases, with 10 bases remaining between them. Germline V gene sequence: CDR1 MNHEY, CDR2 SMNVEV (reference sequence). The CDR3 has 13 amino acids. CDR3 sequence (DNA): TGTGCCAGCAGTTCCTTAGGGGGTCAGCCCCAGCATTTT. This translates into CASSSLGGQPQHF.

The chain carries TRBV19 and TRBJ1-1; D gene unclear. The CDR3 loop spans 14 amino acids. Per germline, CDR1 LNHDA and CDR2 SQIVND (reference sequence). V was trimmed by 6 bases and J by 0 bases, leaving 11 bases between them. This chain's CDR3 is CASSPRSLNTEAFF. Written as DNA, the CDR3 is TGTGCCAGTAGCCCCCGGTCTCTGAACACTGAAGCTTTCTTT.

This clone was observed many times. In the same sample, other DNA sequences code for this CDR3. This chain links TRBV30 with TRBJ1-5, with 7 bases that match TRBD1. The CDR3 is 13 residues long. V lost 5 bases to trimming and J lost 5 bases; unmatched junction nucleotides: 6. The V gene's germline CDR1 is GTSNPN and CDR2 SVGIG (reference sequence). The CDR3, as DNA: TGTGCCTGGTCCACAGGGGCCGATCAGCCCCAGCATTTT. Its translation: CAWSTGADQPQHF.

V is TRBV7-7 and J is TRBJ2-1; 14 positions agree with TRBD2. The length of the CDR3 is 17 residues. Germline CDR1 reads SSHAT; CDR2 reads FNYEAQ (reference sequence). J was trimmed by 9 bases and V by 5 bases; bases with no gene match: 12. CDR3 sequence: CASSRQPGLAGEGEQFF. The CDR3 nucleotides are TGTGCCAGCAGCCGCCAACCGGGACTAGCGGGAGAGGGTGAGCAGTTCTTC.

The chain links TRBV7-2 to TRBJ2-7; the D gene could be TRBD1 or TRBD2 (6 bases each). This CDR3 has 14 amino acids. The germline CDR1 and CDR2 sequences are SGHTA and FQGNSA. V shed 5 bases and J shed 0 bases, with 11 bases lying between them. CDR3 DNA sequence: TGTGCCAGCAGCCACCGGGGGCTCTCCTACGAGCAGTACTTC. As protein: CASSHRGLSYEQYF.

V is TRBV18 and J is TRBJ1-1, with D maybe TRBD1 (6 bases). The CDR3 contains 15 residues. V dropped 3 bases and J dropped 10 bases, with 21 bases sitting between them. CDR1 and CDR2 from the germline V gene are KGHSH and LQKENI. The CDR3 DNA is TGTGCCAGCTCACCGGTCGGTTTACAGGGAGAGGGAGCTTTCTTT. It encodes CASSPVGLQGEGAFF.

This clone appeared a single time. V and J are TRBV6-1 and TRBJ1-2, with D hard to call. This CDR3 has 15 residues. Looked up from germline, CDR1 is MNHNS and CDR2 is SASEGT. V shed 2 bases and J shed 2 bases, with 12 bases lying between them. The CDR3 sequence: CASSETSPPNYGYTF. CDR3 coding DNA: TGTGCCAGCAGTGAAACGTCACCGCCCAACTATGGCTACACCTTC.

The rearrangement links TRBV28 to TRBJ2-1; 8 bases match TRBD2. The CDR3 spans 17 residues. V shed 5 bases and J 0 bases; nucleotides not matched to a gene: 9. CDR1 is MDHEN, CDR2 SYDVKM, per germline. The DNA for the CDR3 is TGTGCCAGCAGTGGTGTTACAGCGGGGGACTCCTACAATGAGCAGTTCTTC. Its protein product is CASSGVTAGDSYNEQFF.

Only a few counts were recorded for this clone. This chain links TRBV15 with TRBJ1-1; a weak D match, TRBD1 (5 bases). This CDR3 has 13 amino acids. The V end lost 0 bases, the J end lost 7 bases, and 9 bases lay between the germline ends. Germline loops: CDR1 LNHNV, CDR2 YYDKDF (reference sequence). CDR3 bases: TGTGCCACCAGCAGAGATCGGGGCTTTGAAGCTTTCTTT. Translating it yields CATSRDRGFEAFF.

V and J are TRBV4-3 and TRBJ1-2; 12 bases map to TRBD1. This CDR3 has 19 amino acids. V lost 0 bases to trimming and J lost 5 bases; unmatched junction nucleotides: 13. Looked up from germline, CDR1 is LGHNA and CDR2 is YSLEER. CDR3: CASSQDLRWDRGPGYGYTF. CDR3 coding DNA: TGCGCCAGCAGCCAAGATCTTAGGTGGGACAGGGGGCCGGGGTATGGCTACACCTTC.

The V call is TRBV11-2, the J call TRBJ2-2, with 8 positions matching TRBD2. This CDR3 contains 14 residues. The V gene's germline CDR1 is SGHAT and CDR2 FQNNGV. Trimming removed 4 bases from V and 7 bases from J; junction bases left unmatched: 5. The CDR3 region is CASSSRGGGGELFF. Written as DNA, the CDR3 is TGTGCCAGCAGCTCCCGGGGGGGCGGCGGGGAGCTGTTTTTT.

The chain joins TRBV11-2 to TRBJ1-2, with D possibly matching TRBD1 (5 bases). Trimming took off 3 bases at V and 3 bases at J, with 14 bases between the two ends. Germline V gives CDR1 SGHAT, CDR2 FQNNGV. The CDR3 covers 15 residues. The CDR3 loop is CASSFSHGADYGYTF. For the CDR3, the DNA is TGTGCCAGCAGCTTCAGCCATGGGGCGGACTATGGCTACACCTTC.

This chain links TRBV7-3 with TRBJ2-6; D remains ambiguous. V lost 8 bases to trimming and J lost 2 bases, with 16 bases between them. Per the germline V gene, CDR1 is SGHTA and CDR2 is FQGTGA. CDR3 length: 16 residues. Here the CDR3 reads CASEPRRAPGANVLTF. The CDR3 coding sequence is TGTGCCAGCGAGCCTAGACGGGCCCCTGGGGCCAACGTCCTGACTTTC. The full variable domain, with the rest looked up from reference TRBV7-3 and TRBJ2-6, is GAGVSQTPSNKVTEKGKYVELRCDPISGHTALYWYRQSLGQGPEFLIYFQGTGAADDSGLPNDRFFAVRPEGSVSTLKIQRTERGDSAVYLCASEPRRAPGANVLTFGAGSRLTVL.

The chain's CDR3 is CSVVGTNQETQYF. The DNA of the CDR3 is TGCAGCGTTGTGGGAACTAACCAAGAGACCCAGTACTTC. V and J are TRBV29-1 and TRBJ2-5; D is ambiguous. Germline-derived CDR1 and CDR2 are SQVTM and ANQGSEA. There are 13 residues in the CDR3. Trimming removed 4 bases from V and 0 bases from J, with 9 bases in between.

The gene calls are TRBV28 and TRBJ2-6, with 8 bases that match TRBD1. CDR3 length equals 20 residues. Trimming at V came to 1 base and at J to 9 bases, leaving 20 bases not matched to a gene. Germline CDR1 reads MDHEN; CDR2 reads SYDVKM. DNA of the CDR3: TGTGCCAGCAGTTTATTCTCAGTACAGGGGGATATCGATACCCTCAACGTCCTGACTTTC. It is translated as CASSLFSVQGDIDTLNVLTF.

The chain joins TRBV29-1 to TRBJ2-5; perhaps TRBD1 as D (7 bases). CDR3 length: 13 residues. Germline assignment: CDR1 SQVTM and CDR2 ANQGSEA. Trimming removed 8 bases from V and 5 bases from J, with 18 bases in between. As DNA, the CDR3 is TGCAGCCTAGGGGGGACAGTCGGGGAGACCCAGTACTTC. Translation gives CSLGGTVGETQYF.

A few counts support this clone. The gene calls are TRBV7-9 and TRBJ1-6; D might be TRBD1 (5 bases). The CDR3 spans 13 residues. V was clipped by 5 bases and J by 8 bases, with 10 bases between them. In germline, CDR1 is SEHNR, CDR2 FQNEAQ (reference sequence). In DNA, the CDR3 is TGTGCCAGCAGCATCGGGACGGATTCACCCCTCCACTTT. As protein: CASSIGTDSPLHF. The complete variable domain, with remaining parts taken from reference TRBV7-9 and TRBJ1-6, reads DTGVSQNPRHKITKRGQNVTFRCDPISEHNRLYWYRQTLGQGPEFLTYFQNEAQLEKSRLLSDRFSAERPKGSFSTLEIQRTEQGDSAMYLCASSIGTDSPLHFGNGTRLTVT.

The rearrangement links TRBV2 to TRBJ1-2, with D maybe TRBD1 (5 bases). CDR3 length: 15 residues. The V and J ends lost 4 bases and 6 bases respectively, with 18 bases between them. CDR1 is SNHLY and CDR2 is FYNNEI in the germline V gene. The CDR3, as DNA: TGTGCCAGCAGTGTTGACCGAAGGGGCCCCGATGGCTACACCTTC. Translation gives CASSVDRRGPDGYTF.

The chain links TRBV30 to TRBJ2-3, with TRBD2 matching 7 bases. V was clipped by 5 bases and J by 10 bases; unmatched bases: 6. Per germline, CDR1 GTSNPN and CDR2 SVGIG (reference sequence). This CDR3 has 11 residues. The CDR3: CAWLGLAAQYF. The DNA of the CDR3 is TGTGCCTGGTTAGGGCTAGCGGCGCAGTATTTT.

As regards this clone: This sample also contains other DNA sequences that code for the same CDR3. V and J are TRBV2 and TRBJ1-5, with TRBD1 identical over 8 bases. V trimming: 6 bases; J trimming: 2 bases; junction bases outside the gene matches: 3. There are 14 residues in the CDR3. Per the germline V gene, CDR1 is SNHLY and CDR2 is FYNNEI. The CDR3 sequence: CASSETGGNQPQHF. The CDR3 DNA follows: TGTGCCAGCAGCGAGACAGGGGGCAATCAGCCCCAGCATTTT.

The chain combines TRBV27 with TRBJ2-7, with 11 bases aligning to TRBD1. Germline V gene data show CDR1 as MNHEY and CDR2 as SMNVEV (reference sequence). V was pared by 5 bases and J by 4 bases, with 7 bases of the junction left unmatched. CDR3 length equals 15 residues. CDR3 amino acids: CASSPLGQGAYEQYF. The CDR3, as DNA: TGTGCCAGCAGTCCCCTCGGACAGGGGGCGTACGAGCAGTACTTC.

This chain uses TRBV6-1 with TRBJ1-2, with D hard to call. With 1 base removed from V and 0 bases from J, the gap between germline ends came to 6 bases. The CDR3 is 14 amino acids. The germline gives CDR1 MNHNS, CDR2 SASEGT. The CDR3 spells CASSEVLTNYGYTF. CDR3 DNA sequence: TGTGCCAGCAGTGAAGTCCTGACTAACTATGGCTACACCTTC.

Written as DNA, the CDR3 is TGTGCCAGCTCACGAGAGCCGGGGTCCTACGAGCAGTACTTC. This gives the protein CASSREPGSYEQYF. The chain employs TRBV18 and TRBJ2-5; a possible D gene is TRBD2 (5 bases). The J call may be in error: the DNA end matches TRBJ2-7 better. This CDR3 has 14 residues. Germline V gene sequence: CDR1 KGHSH, CDR2 LQKENI.

This clone has a handful of counts. The chain has TRBV5-4 and TRBJ2-4; 10 bases are a match to TRBD1. V shed 2 bases and J 2 bases; nucleotides not matched to a gene: 7. The CDR3 consists of 17 residues. CDR1 and CDR2 (germline): SGHNT, YYREEE (reference sequence). The CDR3 coding sequence is TGTGCCAGCAGCTTTACCCCGGGACAGGGGACCAAAAACATTCAGTACTTC. It specifies CASSFTPGQGTKNIQYF.

The chain joins TRBV14 to TRBJ1-2; D is unresolved. CDR3 length: 11 amino acids. Between the trimmed V and J ends, which lost 1 base and 10 bases, there was a span of 7 bases. CDR1 is SGHDN, CDR2 FVKESK, per germline. The CDR3: CASSQGSVYTF. The DNA of the CDR3 is TGTGCCAGCAGCCAAGGGTCCGTCTACACCTTC.